Listed below are T cell receptor beta chains from one sample, sequenced in a study of low-dose radiotherapy and immunotherapy resistance in tumors. TCRdb passed the reads through MiXCR, listing each CDR3 protein once. The profile shows about 100,000 distinct CDR3 sequences, 20% to 25% of them singletons. The sample in question was PBMCs, obtained after low-dose radiotherapy plus immunotherapy. The receptor set was obtained from a male donor with prostate cancer. Each CDR3 is given with its conserved first and last residue. The D gene is left open where the match is weak. The size field is filled for only some rows; it gives once, few, many or a size class.

size	D	V	J	DNA	CDR3
many	-	TRBV19	TRBJ2-3	TGTGCCAGTAGTAAAGCGGTGGGGGGCACAGATACGCAGTATTTT	CASSKAVGGTDTQYF
many	TRBD2	TRBV4-1	TRBJ2-1	TGCGCCAGCAGCCCCTTAGCGGGTCGCAACAATGAGCAGTTCTTC	CASSPLAGRNNEQFF
many	TRBD1	TRBV9	TRBJ2-2	TGTGCCAGCAGCGTCGACAGGGCTGGCACCGGGGAGCTGTTTTTT	CASSVDRAGTGELFF
many	TRBD1	TRBV20-1	TRBJ1-2	TGCAGTGCTAGAGATGTGGGACAGGTGACCTATGGCTACACCTTC	CSARDVGQVTYGYTF
many	TRBD2	TRBV20-1	TRBJ2-7	TGCAGTGCTAGTTGGACTAGCGGGACGAGTTACGAGCAGTACTTC	CSASWTSGTSYEQYF
-	TRBD1	TRBV2	TRBJ2-3	TGTGCCAGCGCGGGACAGGGGGCAGATACGCAGTATTTT	CASAGQGADTQYF
-	-	TRBV6-1	TRBJ1-5	TGTGCCAGCAGTGAAGCGGGGGGTGGGGGAAGCCAGCCCCAGCATTTT	CASSEAGGGGSQPQHF
many	-	TRBV9	TRBJ2-5	TGTGCCAGCAGCGACGGGACTCCAGCGATGACCCAGTACTTC	CASSDGTPAMTQYF
-	TRBD2	TRBV12-3/TRBV12-4	TRBJ2-3	TGTGCCAGCAGTTCGTCGACTAGCGGACCACAAGATACGCAGTATTTT	CASSSSTSGPQDTQYF
once	-	TRBV10-1	TRBJ1-1	TGCGCCAGCAGTGATCCGGGACTCCCGAACACTGAAGCTTTCTTT	CASSDPGLPNTEAFF
few	-	TRBV5-8	TRBJ2-7	TGTGCCCGACCAGGGCAGGGAGGCTCCTACGAGCAGTACTTC	CARPGQGGSYEQYF
many	-	TRBV11-3	TRBJ2-5	TGTGCCAGCAGCGACCGGACCGCCCCGGAGACCCAGTACTTC	CASSDRTAPETQYF
-	-	TRBV28	TRBJ2-3	TGTGCCAGCACCCCGCGGAGGGTTCCAGATACGCAGTATTTT	CASTPRRVPDTQYF
few	-	TRBV5-1	TRBJ1-1	TGCGCCAGCAGCTTGGGTCTGGACTCGGGCACTGAAGCTTTCTTT	CASSLGLDSGTEAFF
many	-	TRBV7-4	TRBJ2-1	TGTGCCAGCAGCTTTTGCGAGCAGTTCTTC	CASSFCEQFF
many	TRBD1	TRBV29-1	TRBJ2-7	TGCAGCGTGGGGCGGACAGGGGCAACCTACGAGCAGTACTTC	CSVGRTGATYEQYF
many	TRBD2	TRBV4-1	TRBJ2-3	TGCGCCACCAGAGAGATCGGGGGGATTCGAGATACGCAGTATTTT	CATREIGGIRDTQYF
many	TRBD2	TRBV6-1	TRBJ2-2	TGTGCCAGCAGTGCACTAGCGGGGGGTAACACCGGGGAGCTGTTTTTT	CASSALAGGNTGELFF
many	TRBD1	TRBV11-2	TRBJ2-5	TGTGCCAGCAGCCCGGACAGGGAAGAGACCCAGTACTTC	CASSPDREETQYF
many	TRBD1	TRBV10-3	TRBJ2-2	TGTGCCATCAGTGATAGGACAGGGGCGGTCACCGGGGAGCTGTTTTTT	CAISDRTGAVTGELFF
many	TRBD1	TRBV11-2	TRBJ2-6	TGTGCCAGCAGCTCCCTGGACAGGATAGCTGGGGCCAACGTCCTGACTTTC	CASSSLDRIAGANVLTF
-	-	TRBV20-1	TRBJ2-7	TGCAGTGCTAGTGTCAGCGGTGGTGAGTATGGAGAGCAGTACTTC	CSASVSGGEYGEQYF
many	TRBD1	TRBV5-1	TRBJ1-2	TGCGCCAGCAGCTTAGCTCGGACGAAGACAGGGGATAGGGCCACCTTC	CASSLARTKTGDRATF
-	TRBD1	TRBV10-3	TRBJ1-6	TGTGCCATCAGTGAGTCCGAGGGGGCCAGGGCCATCTATAATTCACCCCTCCACTTT	CAISESEGARAIYNSPLHF
many	TRBD1	TRBV12-3/TRBV12-4	TRBJ2-5	TGTGCCAGCAGTTCCGGGACAGGGGAGACCCAGTACTTC	CASSSGTGETQYF
many	-	TRBV5-1	TRBJ1-3	TGCGCCAGCAGCTTGTACGGCGGAAACTCTGGAAACACCATATATTTT	CASSLYGGNSGNTIYF
many	-	TRBV6-6	TRBJ2-7	TGTGCCAGCAGTTACGAGGGGAGCGAGCAGTACTTC	CASSYEGSEQYF
many	TRBD1	TRBV6-5	TRBJ2-7	TGTGCCAGCAGTTATAGGACAGGGGCAGTCGAGCAGTACTTC	CASSYRTGAVEQYF
few	-	TRBV3-1	TRBJ1-2	TGTGCCAGCAGCCCCTACGATGGTGGCTACACCTTC	CASSPYDGGYTF
many	TRBD2	TRBV12-3/TRBV12-4	TRBJ2-2	TGTGCCAGCAGTCCCTTGCTAGCGGGGGCATCCGGGGAGCTGTTTTTT	CASSPLLAGASGELFF
many	TRBD2	TRBV19	TRBJ2-1	TGTGCCAGTAGTATAGCACTAGCGGGGATCTCCTACAATGAGCAGTTCTTC	CASSIALAGISYNEQFF
many	-	TRBV19	TRBJ1-5	TGTGCCAGTAGTATCAGGGAATTGGAGCCCCAGCATTTT	CASSIRELEPQHF
many	-	TRBV6-5	TRBJ1-5	TGTGCCAGCTATGTACACCCGACGGAGCCCCAGCATTTT	CASYVHPTEPQHF
once	-	TRBV19	TRBJ1-1	TGTGCCAGTAGTCAAGACACTCATTTCACTGAAGCTTTCTTT	CASSQDTHFTEAFF
-	TRBD1	TRBV7-2	TRBJ2-5	TGTGCCAGCAGCTCGGGACAGGGGGCCATATTGGAGACCCAGTACTTC	CASSSGQGAILETQYF
many	-	TRBV6-5	TRBJ2-5	TGTGCCAGCAGGGAGGCTAGGGACCAAGAGACCCAGTACTTC	CASREARDQETQYF
many	TRBD1	TRBV27	TRBJ2-1	TGTGCCAGCAGTTTATCTTGGACAGGGCCTTACAATGAGCAGTTCTTC	CASSLSWTGPYNEQFF
-	-	TRBV2	TRBJ1-2	TGTGCCAGCAGTGGCACAGCCAACTATGGCTACACCTTC	CASSGTANYGYTF
many	-	TRBV5-4	TRBJ1-1	TGTGCCAGCACCTCTCATAAGGGCCAAGAAGAAGCTTTCTTT	CASTSHKGQEEAFF
many	-	TRBV6-6	TRBJ1-1	TGTGCCAGCAACCCAGGGACCGGGGGTGAAGCTTTCTTT	CASNPGTGGEAFF
-	-	TRBV5-4	TRBJ2-7	TGTGCCAGCAGCTTGGGGGGGAGCCCTTACGAGCAGTACTTC	CASSLGGSPYEQYF
many	-	TRBV6-2/TRBV6-3	TRBJ2-5	TGTGCCAGCAGTTACAGTGCGGCTCAAGAGACCCAGTACTTC	CASSYSAAQETQYF
-	-	TRBV7-2	TRBJ2-5	TGTGCCAGCAGCCCTCCCCCACCGAAGCAAGAGACCCAGTACTTC	CASSPPPPKQETQYF
many	-	TRBV20-1	TRBJ1-5	TGCAGTGCGGCACCAGGGGCCCAGCCCCAGCATTTT	CSAAPGAQPQHF
-	TRBD1	TRBV5-1	TRBJ2-7	TGCGCCAGCAGCACCGCCGGACAGGGTTTCTACGAGCAGTACTTC	CASSTAGQGFYEQYF
many	-	TRBV4-2	TRBJ1-3	TGTGCCAGCAGCCAAGATGGATCTTGGGGGCGCATCTCTGGAAACACCATATATTTT	CASSQDGSWGRISGNTIYF
-	-	TRBV6-2/TRBV6-3	TRBJ2-7	TGTGCCAGCAGTTTAACAGGGAACGAGCAGTACTTC	CASSLTGNEQYF
many	-	TRBV20-1	TRBJ2-5	TGCAGTGCTAGTCCGCAGGGACAAGAGACCCAGTACTTC	CSASPQGQETQYF
many	-	TRBV4-1	TRBJ1-4	TGCGCCAGCAGCCGCGTGGGGGGCGAAAAACTGTTTTTT	CASSRVGGEKLFF
-	TRBD2	TRBV6-2/TRBV6-3	TRBJ2-1	TGTGCCAGCAGTGAAATCGCGGGGGGGCCCAATGAGCAGTTCTTC	CASSEIAGGPNEQFF
-	-	TRBV19	TRBJ2-2	TGTGCCAGTAGCGGCATATACACCGGGGAGCTGTTTTTT	CASSGIYTGELFF
-	TRBD1	TRBV10-2	TRBJ2-1	TGCGCCAGCAGGGAAACCGGGACAGGTGGCGGCCTTAGGGACAATGAGCAGTTCTTC	CASRETGTGGGLRDNEQFF
once	-	TRBV6-2/TRBV6-3	TRBJ1-1	TGTGCCAGCAGCCAAGCACCCCCGGCGAACACTGAAGCTTTCTTT	CASSQAPPANTEAFF
-	-	TRBV5-3	TRBJ2-3	TGTGCCAGCAGCTTGGTTGTAGGAGGCACAGATACGCAGTATTTT	CASSLVVGGTDTQYF
many	TRBD1	TRBV29-1	TRBJ1-1	TGCAGCGCCCGGACAGGGGAGAACACTGAAGCTTTCTTT	CSARTGENTEAFF
many	-	TRBV4-1	TRBJ1-4	TGCGCCAGCAGCCAACCCACCGTAGGACTGATTAATGAAAAACTGTTTTTT	CASSQPTVGLINEKLFF
many	TRBD1	TRBV18	TRBJ1-2	TGTGCCAGCTCACCAGTCGACAGGGCCATTCCAACCTATGGCTACACCTTC	CASSPVDRAIPTYGYTF
many	TRBD1	TRBV20-1	TRBJ1-3	TGCAGTGCTACCAGACAGGGGCTGATTGGAAACACCATATATTTT	CSATRQGLIGNTIYF
few	-	TRBV5-6	TRBJ1-5	TGTGCCAGCAGCTTGGCCACAGACGATCAGCCCCAGCATTTT	CASSLATDDQPQHF